This T cell receptor beta chain was identified during a study of T cells after yellow fever vaccination. Study-wide results and caveats: Repertoires obtained by FACS sorting could include abundant clonotypes that entered as contaminants from the bulk population.

TCRdb fed the 5' RACE reads into MiXCR, producing one record per CDR3 protein. The profile shows 150,000 or so distinct CDR3 sequences, around 9.3% of them singletons. This clonotype was observed a few times. What it recognizes is unknown. The CDR3 covers 17 residues. V shed 0 bases and J 0 bases; nucleotides not matched to a gene: 4. Germline lookup yields CDR1 MNHEY and CDR2 SMNVEV (reference sequence). The source is a man aged 18-30 years who received the YFV17D yellow fever vaccine. The sequenced sample was CD8+ T cells sorted from PBMCs, obtained 45 days after the yellow fever booster vaccination. J is TRBJ2-1 and V is TRBV27; 8 bases match TRBD2. CDR3 nucleotide sequence: TGTGCCAGCAGTTTATCGGGCGGGGGGAGCTCCTACAATGAGCAGTTCTTC. Encoded protein: CASSLSGGGSSYNEQFF.